This T cell receptor (beta chain) came from a study of PD-1 blockade in classical Hodgkin lymphoma. Study results and limitations: Diminished baseline TCR diversity has been reported in newly diagnosed patients relative to healthy donors. What caused the repertoire differences, perhaps disease activity or prior therapy, remains undefined.

Details on this clone: Its target is not known.

CDR3 size: 15 residues. From germline, CDR1 is SGHKS and CDR2 YYEKEE (reference sequence). With 3 bases removed from V and 2 bases from J, the gap between germline ends came to 12 bases. Time point described: newly diagnosed, previously untreated cHL patient sample. From thawed PBMCs, magnetic negative selection was used to isolate the CD8+ T cells. Researchers used newly diagnosed, untreated classical Hodgkin lymphoma PBMCs for comparison. This table comes from immunoSEQ multiplex PCR, and its TCRdb copy is limited to in-frame clones, with some not included. In the table there are about 21,000 clones, 85% to 90% of which are singletons.

The V and J genes are TRBV5-5 and TRBJ2-1; weak D call: TRBD2 (5 bases). The sample was CD8+ T cells from blood. This TCR was recovered from a human donor with classical Hodgkin lymphoma. The CDR3 DNA reads as TGTGCCAGCAGCTCCTCGGGAAATACCTACAATGAGCAGTTCTTC. Translating it yields CASSSSGNTYNEQFF.